The source of this T cell receptor beta chain is a study of T cell responses to AZD1222 COVID-19 vaccine (dated by TCRdb to the early 2020s). Regarding the research as a whole: AZD1222 recipients with second doses at about 4 weeks or about 12 weeks were pooled, because spike-specific TCR depth and breadth did not differ between schedules. A total of 233 trial participants underwent TCR sequencing, of whom 207 received two doses of AZD1222 and about 26 received two doses of the MenACWY control vaccine. Trial participants were enrolled by age into 18-55, 56-69 and 70-plus year subgroups, with approximately 150, 28 and 58 TCR-sequenced participants respectively. The study at large found these results: Spike-specific TCR breadth and depth rose significantly after two AZD1222 doses compared with day 0 and with MenACWY recipients. Reportedly, close to half of the unique spike-specific TCRs recognized epitopes lying outside the regions that are mutated in the B.1.351 and B.1.1.7 variants. Because no day 14 peak-response samples were available, repertoires were characterized only after the peak T cell response. Vaccine-associated CD4 TCRs spanned the whole spike protein, with dominant responses in regions 160-218 and 743-854. Conclusions about previously exposed vaccinees were limited because only six AZD1222 recipients were SARS-CoV-2 seropositive at baseline. Participants were mostly white British and included more females than males, and it was suggested by the authors that clonal diversity may have been underestimated. The 56-69-year group was small, and its depth increase did not reach significance, likely because of low power.

What this sample's time point label stands for: baseline before first vaccination. Vaccinee samples were obtained from the UK trials COV001 and COV002, which included a single-blind randomized controlled phase 2/3 trial of AZD1222 (ChAdOx1 nCoV-19) in healthy adults. For TCRbeta chain sequencing, PBMC samples were collected from trial participants at day 0 and at day 28 after the second dose. Unmatched junction bases come to 5, with V trimmed by 1 base and J by 4 bases. In the germline V gene (reference sequence), CDR1 corresponds to SGHNT and CDR2 to YYREEE. Spanning cysteine to phenylalanine, the CDR3 consists of 16 amino acids. Just CDR3 DNA is preserved here, 48 bases in frame from base 1. On this clone: It lacks a known antigen. No clone much larger than this one lies a single base away; base qualities are absent.

The CDR3 regions of human TCRbeta chains were analyzed by immunosequencing. As for the authors' bioinformatics: TCRs in the repertoires were compared against a reference library of SARS-CoV-2-specific TCRs that had been generated with the MIRA antigen-specificity platform. Breadth meant the fraction of unique TCRs that were SARS-CoV-2-associated, whereas depth meant the fraction of total T cells that were SARS-CoV-2-associated. Each spike-specific TCR was assigned to its reactive spike region and to a CD4 or CD8 class using the MIRA data. Log10-transformed breadth and depth values were compared by one-way ANOVA with Sidak's multiple comparisons tests. Drawn from immuneACCESS, this table holds only the in-frame rearrangements with V and J called that TCRdb kept. Clones are partly lost; checked studies trace under half to an unresolved V gene and leave the rest unexplained. The DNA was the basis for D and trimming; V, J and clone size are from that table. For this sample the table gives about 180,000 clones, of which 85% to 90% were detected only once. The ten biggest clones cover around 6.9% of the sample.

This specimen consisted of peripheral blood, obtained on day 0 of AZD1222 vaccination. The chain joins TRBV5-4 to TRBJ2-4; 10 nucleotides in the junction match TRBD2. The clonotype comes from an adult in good health. The nucleotides are TGTGCCAGCAGCTTGTCTAGCGGGGGAACAAAAAACATTCAGTACTTC. This codes for CASSLSSGGTKNIQYF.